A single sample gave rise to the 10 T cell receptor beta chains below, sequenced in a study of CD8+ T cells in alopecia areata. Treatment specified: oral pan-JAK inhibitor, 5-10 mg twice daily. Extracted RNA was reverse transcribed into cDNA, the sequencing template. Produced via immunoSEQ multiplex PCR; TCRdb's table is partial and in-frame only. The sample includes 110,000 or so clones, 50% to 65% of them seen just once. Sequencing used CD4+ T cells sorted from blood, obtained at week 24, from a patient treated with tofacitinib. The receptor set was obtained from a human donor with alopecia areata.

The chain combines TRBV25-1 with TRBJ1-2; 7 bases are a match to TRBD1. The CDR3 length is 12 residues. The germline CDR1 and CDR2 sequences are MGHDK and SYGVNS. After removal of 2 bases from V and 8 bases from J, the junction contained 2 bases not matched to a gene. The DNA of the CDR3 is TGTGCCAGCAGTGAACAGGGGGAAGGCTACACCTTC. This sequence encodes CASSEQGEGYTF.

This chain uses TRBV15 with TRBJ2-3; 10 positions agree with TRBD2. The length of the CDR3 is 15 residues. Looked up from germline, CDR1 is LNHNV and CDR2 is YYDKDF (reference sequence). Losses at the gene ends were 1 base for V and 7 bases for J; bases not matched to a gene: 5. CDR3 loop: CATSRGIAGGYTQYF. CDR3 nucleotide sequence: TGTGCCACCAGCAGAGGGATAGCGGGGGGATATACGCAGTATTTT.

There are a few counts of this clone. V usage is TRBV30 and J usage is TRBJ2-1, with 8 bases fitting TRBD1. V shed 5 bases, J shed 4 bases, and the junction held 10 bases outside the gene matches. This CDR3 region has 15 residues. Per the germline V gene, CDR1 is GTSNPN and CDR2 is SVGIG (reference sequence). The CDR3 here is CAWHGQGSWYNEQFF. The CDR3 bases are TGTGCCTGGCATGGACAGGGAAGTTGGTACAATGAGCAGTTCTTC. The complete variable domain, with remaining parts taken from reference TRBV30 and TRBJ2-1, reads SQTIHQWPATLVQPVGSPLSLECTVEGTSNPNLYWYRQAAGRGLQLLFYSVGIGQISSEVPQNLSASRPQDRQFILSSKKLLLSDSGFYLCAWHGQGSWYNEQFFGPGTRLTVL.

This chain connects TRBV4-1 to TRBJ2-2; no firm D call. Germline CDR1 MGHRA, CDR2 YSYEKL. The germline V and J ends were trimmed by 3 bases and 1 base, with 15 bases remaining between them. The CDR3 length is 17 residues. The CDR3 DNA sequence: TGCGCCAGCAGCCAGATGCGAGGATCCGGGAACACCGGGGAGCTGTTTTTT. This encodes CASSQMRGSGNTGELFF.

The chain is built from TRBV29-1 and TRBJ1-1, with 12 nucleotides matching TRBD1. V shed 7 bases, J shed 5 bases, and the junction held 5 bases outside the gene matches. This CDR3 has 13 amino acids. The germline V gene encodes CDR1 SQVTM and CDR2 ANQGSEA. The CDR3 coding sequence is TGCAGCGCGGGACAGGGGGCGAGGACTGAAGCTTTCTTT. Amino acid sequence: CSAGQGARTEAFF.

The chain recombines TRBV25-1 with TRBJ2-7, with 7 bases lining up with TRBD2. Per germline, CDR1 MGHDK and CDR2 SYGVNS. The CDR3 extends over 13 amino acids. V gave up 8 bases and J gave up 3 bases; unmatched junction bases: 7. The CDR3 region is CASSREDFYEQYF. In nucleotides, the CDR3 is TGTGCCAGCTCCCGGGAGGACTTCTACGAGCAGTACTTC.

This clone was detected only a few times. The chain joins TRBV11-2 to TRBJ2-5; TRBD2 is a possible D gene (5 bases). Germline V gives CDR1 SGHAT, CDR2 FQNNGV. The V gene lost 1 base and the J gene lost 5 bases, with 14 bases spanning the gap. The length of the CDR3 is 15 residues. As DNA, the CDR3 is TGTGCCAGCAGCTTAGCCCAGCCCAGCGGTGAGACCCAGTACTTC. It encodes CASSLAQPSGETQYF.

The V and J genes are TRBV4-1 and TRBJ2-5; a weak D match, TRBD2 (6 bases). CDR3 size: 15 residues. V was trimmed by 0 bases and J by 5 bases, leaving 13 bases between them. Germline CDR1 is MGHRA and CDR2 is YSYEKL. CDR3 DNA: TGCGCCAGCAGCCAAGACGAGGCGGGGTTCGAGACCCAGTACTTC. Encoded protein: CASSQDEAGFETQYF.

CDR3 amino acids: CASTSKGNLYGYTF. CDR3 DNA: TGTGCCAGCACCTCTAAGGGAAACCTCTATGGCTACACCTTC. The chain couples TRBV5-6 to TRBJ1-2; D gene uncertain. CDR1 is SGHDT, CDR2 YYEEEE, per germline. The V end lost 6 bases, the J end lost 4 bases, and 16 bases lay between the germline ends. The CDR3 runs 14 residues.

The chain uses TRBV5-1 and TRBJ1-1, with a weak D call TRBD1 (5 bases). Germline V lookup: CDR1 SGHRS, CDR2 YFSETQ. The V end lost 4 bases, the J end lost 5 bases, and 18 bases lay between the germline ends. This CDR3 has 15 amino acids. CDR3 nucleotide sequence: TGCGCCAGCAGCCCGGAGTTGAGGGGATCGACTGAAGCTTTCTTT. It translates to CASSPELRGSTEAFF.